The 9 T cell receptor beta chains reported below all come from one sample, sequenced in a study of blood T cell repertoires in COVID-19 (dated by TCRdb to 2019 to 2021). The library was produced with the immunoSEQ multiplex PCR assay. TCRdb took this table from immuneACCESS and kept in-frame rearrangements with V and J called. Such tables lack part of the clones; where checked against another copy, unresolved V genes explain under half of the gap, and the rest is unexplained. The sample has some 330,000 clones on record, about 92% of them singletons. The ten largest clones take up about 18% of the sample. Sequenced sample: PBMCs or T cells enriched from blood (not recorded which). The receptor set was obtained from a woman under 40 who had recovered from COVID-19.

The rearrangement links TRBV7-2 to TRBJ2-7, with 9 bases lining up with TRBD1. J lost 0 bases, V lost 5 bases, and 8 bases had no gene match. Looked up from germline, CDR1 is SGHTA and CDR2 is FQGNSA. CDR3 length equals 16 residues. The CDR3 nucleotides are TGTGCCAGCAGCCTATCATGGGACAGGGCCTCCTACGAGCAGTACTTC. Its protein product is CASSLSWDRASYEQYF. The whole variable domain, filled in from reference TRBV7-2 and TRBJ2-7, reads GAGVSQSPSNKVTEKGKDVELRCDPISGHTALYWYRQSLGQGLEFLIYFQGNSAPDKSGLPSDRFSAERTGGSVSTLTIQRTQQEDSAVYLCASSLSWDRASYEQYFGPGTRLTVT.

In this sample, this clone turned up once. V and J are TRBV9 and TRBJ1-3; D gene ambiguous. The germline gives CDR1 SGDLS, CDR2 YYNGEE. The CDR3 is 16 residues long. The V end lost 0 bases, the J end lost 0 bases, and 10 bases lay between the germline ends. Here the CDR3 reads CASSVGGQTSGNTIYF. The CDR3 nucleotides are TGTGCCAGCAGCGTAGGAGGCCAGACCTCTGGAAACACCATATATTTT.

The V call is TRBV7-2, the J call TRBJ1-2; possible D gene TRBD1, 6 bases. Trimming cost V 1 base and J 8 bases, with 17 bases left between them. Germline V CDR1 and CDR2: SGHTA, FQGNSA. The CDR3 has 15 amino acids. The DNA for the CDR3 is TGTGCCAGCAGCTTAGAGTGGGACACTCTAGAGGGCTACACCTTC. It codes for CASSLEWDTLEGYTF.

V gene TRBV5-1 combines with J gene TRBJ2-7; 12 bases fit TRBD1. CDR1 is SGHRS, CDR2 YFSETQ, per germline. The CDR3 contains 16 residues. V gave up 4 bases and J gave up 5 bases; unmatched junction bases: 10. The DNA of the CDR3 is TGCGCCAGCAGCCTGGGACAGGGGGCGCCCTCAGACGAGCAGTACTTC. This sequence encodes CASSLGQGAPSDEQYF.

This chain uses TRBV4-1 with TRBJ1-4, with D possibly being TRBD1 (6 bases). V gave up 1 base and J gave up 8 bases, with 20 bases separating them. The CDR3 runs 17 residues. Per germline, CDR1 MGHRA and CDR2 YSYEKL. The DNA for the CDR3 is TGCGCCAGCAGCCAAGTGGGCCAGGGGAGGGGTGGAGAAAAACTGTTTTTT. It encodes CASSQVGQGRGGEKLFF.

The chain couples TRBV2 to TRBJ2-2; tentatively, D is TRBD1 (5 bases). Trimming pared 5 bases from V and 5 bases from J, leaving 12 bases between. The V gene's germline CDR1 is SNHLY and CDR2 FYNNEI. The CDR3 consists of 14 residues. The CDR3 DNA follows: TGTGCCAGCAGTAAAGGCAGGGTAACCGGGGAGCTGTTTTTT. It yields the protein CASSKGRVTGELFF.

V is TRBV5-4 and J is TRBJ2-3; 9 nucleotides match TRBD1. Trimming removed 4 bases from V and 2 bases from J; junction bases left unmatched: 5. The CDR3 contains 15 residues. Germline values: CDR1 SGHNT, CDR2 YYREEE (reference sequence). The CDR3 is CASSQGTGPTDTQYF. The CDR3 nucleotides read TGTGCCAGCAGCCAAGGGACAGGGCCCACAGATACGCAGTATTTT. The variable domain in full, completed from reference TRBV5-4 and TRBJ2-3, reads ETGVTQSPTHLIKTRGQQVTLRCSSQSGHNTVSWYQQALGQGPQFIFQYYREEENGRGNFPPRFSGLQFPNYSSELNVNALELDDSALYLCASSQGTGPTDTQYFGPGTRLTVL.

This chain uses TRBV7-2 with TRBJ2-5, with 10 bases aligning to TRBD2. Germline V CDR1 and CDR2: SGHTA, FQGNSA. With V trimmed by 4 bases and J by 7 bases, 6 bases remained unmatched. This CDR3 is built from 14 residues. The CDR3 coding sequence is TGTGCCAGCAGCTCTCTAGCGGGAGTTGGGACCCAGTACTTC. It is translated as CASSSLAGVGTQYF.

This clone was detected once. The chain links TRBV5-1 to TRBJ1-2, with TRBD1 identical over 10 bases. V lost 6 bases and J lost 5; bases outside the gene matches: 7. In germline, CDR1 is SGHRS, CDR2 YFSETQ. The CDR3 runs 14 residues. DNA of the CDR3: TGCGCCAGCACCGCGACAGGGGGCGGTTATGGCTACACCTTC. Translated: CASTATGGGYGYTF.